This T cell receptor (beta chain) was sequenced for a study of shared clonotypes between healthy human individuals. Looked up from germline, CDR1 is ENHRY and CDR2 is SYGVKD. CDR3 length: 15 residues. V was cut by 5 bases and J by 7 bases, with 18 bases left in between. A deep-level run was used for the assay. The data were produced by immunoSEQ multiplex PCR, yet TCRdb's version contains in-frame clones alone and is incomplete. Among 400,000 to 600,000 clones, 75% to 80% were seen once, and the ten largest hold around 13%. This clone was found many times. Its matching antigen is unknown. Points from the study as a whole: Sharing of clonotypes among donors was expected to vary with sequencing depth. Sampling included only blood; tissue repertoires likely differ. Since donors were few, the genetic and exposure-history diversity represented was limited.

The sequenced material came from PBMCs. The chain employs TRBV10-3 and TRBJ2-1, with TRBD1 as a possible D gene (6 bases). This receptor was identified in a woman in her thirties or forties in good health. Some clones in this sample may be carry-over from other donors' samples. CDR3 sequence reads: CAISYSDPGTNEQFF. In nucleotides, the CDR3 is TGTGCCATCAGTTATTCGGACCCCGGGACAAATGAGCAGTTCTTC.